Sequencing of this T cell receptor beta chain was carried out in a study of technical replicates of blood from several donors. Produced via immunoSEQ multiplex PCR; TCRdb's table is partial and in-frame only. The table records about 84,000 clones, 93% of them present only once. V lost 0 bases, J lost 4 bases, and 10 bases lay in between. Germline V gives CDR1 MNHEY, CDR2 SVGAGI. The CDR3 runs to 15 residues. The chain links TRBV6-5 to TRBJ2-1; weak D call: TRBD1 (6 bases). This receptor was obtained from a human donor in good health. Sequences were obtained from T cells isolated from PBMCs. The CDR3 is CASSYSRTAYNEQFF. In DNA, the CDR3 is TGTGCCAGCAGTTACTCGCGGACAGCATACAATGAGCAGTTCTTC.